A selection of T cell receptor beta chains follows, all from one sample in a study of blood T cell repertoires in COVID-19. Assay: immunoSEQ multiplex PCR; the TCRdb copy retains only in-frame clones and omits some. Among over 50,000 clones listed, 91% were seen once. The specimen sequenced was peripheral blood. All receptors derive from a woman in her sixties with active or convalescent COVID-19. The CDR3 runs from the conserved cysteine through the conserved F or W. Each record gives: J gene, V gene, CDR3 protein.

TRBJ2-5 TRBV30 CAWSEEETQYF
TRBJ1-2 TRBV5-1 CASSEGQGSYGYTF
TRBJ1-3 TRBV29-1 CSVWPAGFGNTIYF
TRBJ2-3 TRBV29-1 CSVVKAGTDTQYF
TRBJ2-4 TRBV6-4 CASSDKNFEVGKNIQYF
TRBJ2-3 TRBV24-1 CATSDTRGNTDTQYF
TRBJ1-1 TRBV5-1 CASSPVDGRAEAFF
TRBJ2-2 TRBV6-4 CASSDTYHTSGGTGELFF
TRBJ2-1 TRBV4-1 CASSQWQGTANEQFF
TRBJ2-3 TRBV27 CASSLSLWSTQYF
TRBJ2-3 TRBV10-1 CASSESTSGSTDTQYF
TRBJ1-1 TRBV19 CASSIELGWTEAFF
TRBJ2-1 TRBV27 CATQNRQGRHEQFF
TRBJ2-2 TRBV24-1 CASDTSGGNGELFF
TRBJ2-3 TRBV6-5 CASRSGRSTDTQYF
TRBJ2-5 TRBV5-5 CASSLGLAGGQETQYF
TRBJ1-1 TRBV5-4 CASSLGDRRAFF
TRBJ2-7 TRBV15 CATSVGLAGYEQYF
TRBJ2-1 TRBV3-1/TRBV3-2 CASSQYSGHDNEQFF
TRBJ1-2 TRBV28 CASSLEQGAGNYGYTF
TRBJ2-5 TRBV5-4 CASSLWTKETQYF
TRBJ2-7 TRBV12-5 CASGLFMGTGSHEQYF
TRBJ2-7 TRBV11-2 CASSLGTGKTYEQYF
TRBJ2-7 TRBV5-4 CASRPQTEPDEQYF